Shown below are 17 T cell receptor beta chains from a single sample sequenced in a study of blood T cell repertoires in COVID-19. Profiled with immunoSEQ multiplex PCR; TCRdb holds only in-frame clones, not every one. The sample lists roughly 350,000 clones; over 70% were seen once. Material for sequencing was peripheral blood. These TCRs come from a woman aged 50 to 60 with COVID-19, enrolled during active disease.

V gene TRBV11-3 combines with J gene TRBJ1-1, with D possibly being TRBD1 (6 bases). The CDR3 is made up of 17 amino acids. V was trimmed by 5 bases and J by 2 bases, leaving 21 bases between them. Germline loops: CDR1 SGHNT, CDR2 YENEEA. The CDR3 reads CASSGRGGSGINTEAFF. CDR3 sequence (DNA): TGTGCCAGCAGCGGTAGGGGGGGATCCGGGATAAACACTGAAGCTTTCTTT.

This chain links TRBV18 with TRBJ1-5; D gene unclear. The CDR3 spans 13 residues. With 3 bases removed from V and 3 bases from J, the gap between germline ends came to 6 bases. The germline CDR1 and CDR2 sequences are KGHSH and LQKENI. The CDR3, as DNA: TGTGCCAGCTCACCCGCAGTCAATCAGCCCCAGCATTTT. This codes for CASSPAVNQPQHF.

This chain links TRBV7-9 with TRBJ2-4; 8 bases map to TRBD1. Germline CDR1 reads SEHNR; CDR2 reads FQNEAQ (reference sequence). There are 15 residues in the CDR3. The trim removed 5 bases at V and 1 base at J, leaving 4 bases unmatched. The CDR3 bases are TGTGCCAGCAGCCCACAGGGGGGTGCCAAAAACATTCAGTACTTC. It yields the protein CASSPQGGAKNIQYF.

The table lists this clone with a count of one. The chain has TRBV11-2 and TRBJ1-2; D is undetermined. Germline CDR1 SGHAT, CDR2 FQNNGV. The length of the CDR3 is 13 residues. V was trimmed by 5 bases and J by 3 bases, leaving 10 bases between them. CDR3 sequence reads: CASSLGIDYGYTF. The CDR3 DNA reads TGTGCCAGCAGCCTCGGTATTGACTATGGCTACACCTTC.

The rearrangement uses TRBV5-1 and TRBJ2-1; 13 bases fit TRBD2. The junction had 8 bases not matched to a gene; V was cut back by 4 bases and J by 4 bases. The CDR3 has 17 amino acids. Germline assignment: CDR1 SGHRS and CDR2 YFSETQ. CDR3 region: CASSAGLAGVSYNEQFF. Written as DNA, the CDR3 is TGCGCCAGCAGCGCCGGACTAGCGGGAGTTTCGTACAATGAGCAGTTCTTC.

Only a few counts were recorded for this clone. The rearrangement joins TRBV30 to TRBJ2-5; the match to TRBD2 covers 7 bases. Germline loops: CDR1 GTSNPN, CDR2 SVGIG (reference sequence). Losses at the gene ends were 0 bases for V and 4 bases for J; bases not matched to a gene: 11. The CDR3 contains 16 residues. The CDR3 DNA is TGTGCCTGGAGTGTAGAAGTAGGGAGGGCCATAGAGACCCAGTACTTC. It encodes CAWSVEVGRAIETQYF.

A single count supports this clone. V is TRBV27 and J is TRBJ1-1; D is unresolved. Trimming cost V 5 bases and J 1 base, with 11 bases left between them. CDR3 length equals 14 residues. Per the germline V gene, CDR1 is MNHEY and CDR2 is SMNVEV (reference sequence). CDR3 nucleotides: TGTGCCAGCAGTCCACGAAACAGGAACACTGAAGCTTTCTTT. It translates to CASSPRNRNTEAFF.

Regarding this clone: The identical CDR3 is also encoded by other nucleotide sequences in the sample. This chain joins TRBV6-5 and TRBJ2-5; 8 bases agree with TRBD1. The length of the CDR3 is 15 residues. Trimming took 0 bases from V and 4 from J; bases not matched to a gene: 4. Germline V gene lookup returns CDR1 MNHEY and CDR2 SVGAGI. The CDR3 reads CASSYSKTGGETQYF. The CDR3 DNA sequence: TGTGCCAGCAGTTACTCGAAAACAGGGGGAGAGACCCAGTACTTC.

CDR3 loop: CASSSGTSNTEAFF. CDR3 coding DNA: TGTGCCAGCAGCTCCGGGACATCAAACACTGAAGCTTTCTTT. The V gene is TRBV5-6, the J gene TRBJ1-1, with a weak D call TRBD1 (6 bases). Germline V lookup: CDR1 SGHDT, CDR2 YYEEEE. This CDR3 is 14 amino acids long. V lost 3 bases, J lost 2 bases, and 11 bases lay in between.

The gene calls are TRBV5-1 and TRBJ2-3; possible D gene TRBD2, 6 bases. CDR1 is SGHRS and CDR2 is YFSETQ in the germline V gene. This CDR3 comprises 16 residues. Trimming removed 0 bases from V and 2 bases from J, with 13 bases in between. The CDR3 DNA is TGCGCCAGCAGCTTGGCATCAGGGAGGCCCACAGATACGCAGTATTTT. Translating it yields CASSLASGRPTDTQYF.

This clone was observed once. V usage is TRBV6-5 and J usage is TRBJ1-5, with D perhaps matching TRBD1 (5 bases). Germline V gene lookup returns CDR1 MNHEY and CDR2 SVGAGI. This CDR3 contains 15 residues. Trimming pared 0 bases from V and 10 bases from J, leaving 16 bases between. The CDR3 DNA follows: TGTGCCAGCAGTTACTCGTCGGGGGACCCACGTCCCCAGCATTTT. Protein: CASSYSSGDPRPQHF.

The rearrangement joins TRBV5-4 to TRBJ2-1, with 10 bases that match TRBD1. The germline gives CDR1 SGHNT, CDR2 YYREEE (reference sequence). The CDR3 length is 14 residues. Trimming cost V 5 bases and J 7 bases; bases outside gene matches: 6. The CDR3 loop is CASSPGTGVNEQFF. DNA of the CDR3: TGTGCCAGCAGTCCCGGGACAGGGGTAAATGAGCAGTTCTTC.

A remark on this clone: Germline is not matched at one junction end, which may reflect a read error. V gene TRBV28 combines with J gene TRBJ2-7, with 9 nucleotides matching TRBD1. The CDR3 spans 11 residues. CDR1 MDHEN and CDR2 SYDVKM come from the germline V gene. DNA of the CDR3: TGTGCCAGCAGTTCCTTCCGGGACAGGGCCTTC. Its translation is CASSSFRDRAF.

J is TRBJ2-1 and V is TRBV7-2; 9 bases fit TRBD2. CDR3 length: 16 amino acids. V was clipped by 3 bases and J by 3 bases; unmatched bases: 6. CDR1 SGHTA and CDR2 FQGNSA come from the germline V gene. In nucleotides, the CDR3 is TGTGCCAGCAGCTTGTTCCTAGCGGGAATCTACAATGAGCAGTTCTTC. It translates to CASSLFLAGIYNEQFF.

The rearrangement joins TRBV5-1 to TRBJ2-1, with 9 bases lining up with TRBD2. Germline V lookup: CDR1 SGHRS, CDR2 YFSETQ. The junction had 4 bases not matched to a gene; V was cut back by 7 bases and J by 5 bases. The CDR3 length is 13 residues. The CDR3: CASGASGNNEQFF. The CDR3 nucleotides are TGCGCCAGCGGGGCTAGCGGGAACAATGAGCAGTTCTTC.

In its sample, this clone was seen once. The chain is built from TRBV30 and TRBJ2-1, with 8 bases that match TRBD1. The V gene end was trimmed by 3 bases and the J gene end by 2 bases; junction bases not matched to a gene: 9. This CDR3 contains 16 residues. Germline V gives CDR1 GTSNPN, CDR2 SVGIG (reference sequence). CDR3 DNA: TGTGCCTGGAGGGTTGGGACAGGCGGCGCCTACAATGAGCAGTTCTTC. Residues: CAWRVGTGGAYNEQFF.

CDR3 DNA sequence: TGTGCCAGCAGCTTAGGACAGCTTTACGAGCAGTACTTC. Amino acid sequence: CASSLGQLYEQYF. The chain links TRBV7-2 to TRBJ2-7; maybe TRBD1 (5 bases). The CDR3 length is 13 residues. V lost 1 base to trimming and J lost 4 bases, with 8 bases between them. CDR1 and CDR2 from the germline V gene are SGHTA and FQGNSA. Looking up the rest from reference TRBV7-2 and TRBJ2-7 gives the full variable domain: GAGVSQSPSNKVTEKGKDVELRCDPISGHTALYWYRQSLGQGLEFLIYFQGNSAPDKSGLPSDRFSAERTGGSVSTLTIQRTQQEDSAVYLCASSLGQLYEQYFGPGTRLTVT.